This T cell receptor (beta chain) was captured in a study of shared clonotypes between healthy human individuals. Trimming stripped 7 bases from V and 6 bases from J, with 15 bases between. The CDR3 is 13 amino acids. Germline CDR1 MNHNS, CDR2 SASEGT. Clones were read by immunoSEQ multiplex PCR, and TCRdb kept only the in-frame ones, dropping some. The table includes about 1.1 million clones, 77% detected once. This clone was recorded only once. The V and J genes are TRBV6-1 and TRBJ1-1; D uncertain. This sequence was found in a man aged 18 to 35 in good health. Some clones in this sample may be carry-over from other donors' samples. The sequenced sample consisted of memory CD4+ T cells from PBMCs. The subset denotes: CD45RA-negative fraction. The CDR3 region is CASIEGMSAEAFF. Here the CDR3 DNA reads TGTGCCAGCATCGAGGGCATGAGCGCTGAAGCTTTCTTT.